This TCR beta chain was found in a study of monozygotic twins with inflammatory bowel disease. Blood was drawn at 2.5 ml per donor. Whole-blood total RNA was extracted without T cell sorting. To note about this clonotype: Its antigen is undetermined.

Study-level results: Twin pairs that were concordant did not differ from discordant pairs in repertoire similarity, possibly from limited power. On the inverse Simpson index, IBD patients scored lower for TCRbeta diversity than healthy co-twins.

TCRdb reanalyzed the 5' RACE reads and collapses them to one entry per CDR3 protein, without DNA. The table for this sample gives approximately 390,000 distinct CDR3 sequences. Sequencing input: blood. This TCR was sampled from a human donor with ulcerative colitis or Crohn's disease, or a healthy co-twin of an affected twin (not recorded which).

The CDR3 sequence is CASSSPGQGEETQYF. The V and J genes are TRBV5-4 and TRBJ2-5; TCRdb's D gene call, TRBD1, goes unchecked for lack of DNA. The CDR3 has 15 amino acids. Germline-derived CDR1 and CDR2 are SGHNT and YYREEE (reference sequence). The whole variable domain, remainder taken from reference TRBV5-4 and TRBJ2-5, is ETGVTQSPTHLIKTRGQQVTLRCSSQSGHNTVSWYQQALGQGPQFIFQYYREEENGRGNFPPRFSGLQFPNYSSELNVNALELDDSALYLCASSSPGQGEETQYFGPGTRLLVL.